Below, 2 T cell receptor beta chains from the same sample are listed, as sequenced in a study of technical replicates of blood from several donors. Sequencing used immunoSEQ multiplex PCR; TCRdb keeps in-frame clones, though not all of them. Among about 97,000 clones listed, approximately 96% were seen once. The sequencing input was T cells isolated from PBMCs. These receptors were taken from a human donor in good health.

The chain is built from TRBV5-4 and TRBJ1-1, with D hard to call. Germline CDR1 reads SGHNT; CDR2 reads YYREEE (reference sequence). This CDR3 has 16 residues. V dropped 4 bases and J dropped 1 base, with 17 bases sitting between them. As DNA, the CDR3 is TGTGCCAGCAGCGGAGGAAGGACGGTGGAGAACACTGAAGCTTTCTTT. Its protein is CASSGGRTVENTEAFF.

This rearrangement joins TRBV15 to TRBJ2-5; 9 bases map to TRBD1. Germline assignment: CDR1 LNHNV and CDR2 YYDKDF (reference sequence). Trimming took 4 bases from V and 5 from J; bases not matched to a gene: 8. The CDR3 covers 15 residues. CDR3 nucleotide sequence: TGTGCCACCAGCATGATGGGACAGGGAAATGAGACCCAGTACTTC. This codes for CATSMMGQGNETQYF.